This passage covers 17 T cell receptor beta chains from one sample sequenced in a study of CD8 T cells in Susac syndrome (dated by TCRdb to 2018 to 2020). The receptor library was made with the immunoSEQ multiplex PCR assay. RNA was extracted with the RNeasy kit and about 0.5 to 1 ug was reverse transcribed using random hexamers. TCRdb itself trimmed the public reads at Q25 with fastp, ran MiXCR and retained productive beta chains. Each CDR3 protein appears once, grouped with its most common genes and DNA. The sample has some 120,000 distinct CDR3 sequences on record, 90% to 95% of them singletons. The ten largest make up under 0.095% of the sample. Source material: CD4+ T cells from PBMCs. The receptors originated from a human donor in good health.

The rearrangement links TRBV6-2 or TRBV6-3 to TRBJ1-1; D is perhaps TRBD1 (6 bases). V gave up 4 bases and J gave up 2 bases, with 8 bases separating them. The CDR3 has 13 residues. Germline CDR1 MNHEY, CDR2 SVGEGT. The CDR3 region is CASSSDRNTEAFF. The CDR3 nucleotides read TGTGCCAGCAGTTCGGACAGAAACACTGAAGCTTTCTTT.

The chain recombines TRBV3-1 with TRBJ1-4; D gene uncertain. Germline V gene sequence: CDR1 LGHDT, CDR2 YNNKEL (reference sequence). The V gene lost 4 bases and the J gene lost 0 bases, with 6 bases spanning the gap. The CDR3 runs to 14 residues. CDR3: CASSPASTNEKLFF. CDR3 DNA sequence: TGTGCCAGCAGCCCGGCCTCAACTAATGAAAAACTGTTTTTT. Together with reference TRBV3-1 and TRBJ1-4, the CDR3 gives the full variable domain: DTAVSQTPKYLVTQMGNDKSIKCEQNLGHDTMYWYKQDSKKFLKIMFSYNNKELIINETVPNRFSPKSPDKAHLNLHINSLELGDSAVYFCASSPASTNEKLFFGSGTQLSVL.

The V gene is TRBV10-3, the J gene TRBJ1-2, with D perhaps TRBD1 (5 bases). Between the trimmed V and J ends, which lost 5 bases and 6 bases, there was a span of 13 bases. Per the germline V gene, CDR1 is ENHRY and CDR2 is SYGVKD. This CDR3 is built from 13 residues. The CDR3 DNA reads TGTGCCATCAGTTGGGGGAGGGAGGATGGCTACACCTTC. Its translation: CAISWGREDGYTF.

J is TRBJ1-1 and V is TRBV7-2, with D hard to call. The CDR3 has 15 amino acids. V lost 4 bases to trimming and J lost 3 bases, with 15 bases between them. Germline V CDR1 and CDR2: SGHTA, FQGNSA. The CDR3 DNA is TGTGCCAGCAGCTCCCAGTGGGCCCGGGACACTGAAGCTTTCTTT. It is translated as CASSSQWARDTEAFF.

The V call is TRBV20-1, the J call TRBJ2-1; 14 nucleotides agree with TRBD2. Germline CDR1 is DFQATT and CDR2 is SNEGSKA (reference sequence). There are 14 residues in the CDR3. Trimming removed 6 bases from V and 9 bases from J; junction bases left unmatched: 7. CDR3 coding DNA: TGCAGTGCAAGACTAGCGGGAGGGCGGAGTGAGCAGTTCTTC. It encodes CSARLAGGRSEQFF.

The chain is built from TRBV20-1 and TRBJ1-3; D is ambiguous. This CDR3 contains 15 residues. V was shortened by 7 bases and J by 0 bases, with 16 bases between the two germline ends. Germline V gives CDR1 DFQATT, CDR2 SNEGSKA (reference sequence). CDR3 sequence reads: CSVRGDTLSGNTIYF. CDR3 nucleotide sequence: TGCAGTGTCCGGGGAGACACCCTCTCTGGAAACACCATATATTTT.

This CDR3 reads CASHESGTQYF. The DNA for the CDR3 is TGTGCCAGCCACGAATCGGGGACCCAGTACTTC. J is TRBJ2-5 and V is TRBV6-1; D uncertain. Trimming took 8 bases from V and 7 from J, leaving 11 bases between them. Germline V gene sequence: CDR1 MNHNS, CDR2 SASEGT. The CDR3 runs to 11 residues.

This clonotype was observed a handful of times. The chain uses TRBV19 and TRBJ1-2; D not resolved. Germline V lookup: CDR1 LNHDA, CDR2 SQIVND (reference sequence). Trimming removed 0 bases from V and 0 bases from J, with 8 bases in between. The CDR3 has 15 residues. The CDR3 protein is CASSIDQAANYGYTF. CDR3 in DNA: TGTGCCAGTAGTATAGATCAGGCAGCTAACTATGGCTACACCTTC.

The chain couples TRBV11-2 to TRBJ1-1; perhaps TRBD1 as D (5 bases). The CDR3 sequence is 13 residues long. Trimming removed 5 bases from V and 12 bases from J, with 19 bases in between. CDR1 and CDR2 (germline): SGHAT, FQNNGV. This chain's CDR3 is CASSARQGPLPFF. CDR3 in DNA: TGTGCCAGCAGCGCCCGGCAGGGCCCGCTCCCTTTCTTT. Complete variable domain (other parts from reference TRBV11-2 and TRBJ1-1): EAGVAQSPRYKIIEKRQSVAFWCNPISGHATLYWYQQILGQGPKLLIQFQNNGVVDDSQLPKDRFSAERLKGVDSTLKIQPAKLEDSAVYLCASSARQGPLPFFGQGTRLTVV.

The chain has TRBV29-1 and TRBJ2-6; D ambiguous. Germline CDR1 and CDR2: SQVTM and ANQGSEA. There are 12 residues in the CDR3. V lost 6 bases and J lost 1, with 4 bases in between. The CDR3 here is CSVLSGANVLTF. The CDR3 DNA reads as TGCAGCGTCCTTTCTGGGGCCAACGTCCTGACTTTC.

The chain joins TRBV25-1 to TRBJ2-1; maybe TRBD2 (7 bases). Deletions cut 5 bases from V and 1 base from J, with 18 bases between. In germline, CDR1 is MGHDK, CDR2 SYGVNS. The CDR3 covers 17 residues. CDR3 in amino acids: CASSRGGGAMSYNEQFF. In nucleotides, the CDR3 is TGTGCCAGCAGTCGAGGTGGGGGGGCAATGTCCTACAATGAGCAGTTCTTC.

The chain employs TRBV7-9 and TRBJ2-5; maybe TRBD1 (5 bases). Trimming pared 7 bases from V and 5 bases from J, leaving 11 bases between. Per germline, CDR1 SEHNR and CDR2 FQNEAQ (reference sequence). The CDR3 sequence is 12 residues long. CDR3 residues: CASTQGRETQYF. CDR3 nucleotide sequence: TGTGCCAGCACGCAGGGTCGGGAGACCCAGTACTTC.

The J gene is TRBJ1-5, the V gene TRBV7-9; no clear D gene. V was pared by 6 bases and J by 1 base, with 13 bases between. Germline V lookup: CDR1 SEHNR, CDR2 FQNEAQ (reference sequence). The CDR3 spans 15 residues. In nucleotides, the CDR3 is TGTGCCAGCAGTCCCAGCGGGCAGAGCAATCAGCCCCAGCATTTT. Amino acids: CASSPSGQSNQPQHF.

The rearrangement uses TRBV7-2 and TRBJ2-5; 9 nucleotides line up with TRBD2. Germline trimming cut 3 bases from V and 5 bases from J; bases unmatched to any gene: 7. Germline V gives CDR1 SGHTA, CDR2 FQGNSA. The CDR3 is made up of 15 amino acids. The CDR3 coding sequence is TGTGCCAGCAGCTTTCCTGGCGGGAGGGGGGAGACCCAGTACTTC. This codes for CASSFPGGRGETQYF.

As DNA, the CDR3 is TGTGCCACCAGGGACAGAACAACCGGGGAGCTGTTTTTT. Protein sequence: CATRDRTTGELFF. The V and J genes are TRBV24-1 and TRBJ2-2; D may be TRBD1 (6 bases). Germline CDR1 reads KGHDR; CDR2 reads SFDVKD. The CDR3 sequence is 13 residues long. Trimming shortened V by 7 bases and J by 5 bases, and 10 bases separated the two germline ends.

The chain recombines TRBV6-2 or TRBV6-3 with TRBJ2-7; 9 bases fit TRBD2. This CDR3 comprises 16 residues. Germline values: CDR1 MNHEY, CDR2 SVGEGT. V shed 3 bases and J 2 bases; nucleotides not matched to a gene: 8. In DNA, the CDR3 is TGTGCCAGCAGTTATCGGCTAGCGGGACCAGCCTACGAGCAGTACTTC. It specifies CASSYRLAGPAYEQYF.

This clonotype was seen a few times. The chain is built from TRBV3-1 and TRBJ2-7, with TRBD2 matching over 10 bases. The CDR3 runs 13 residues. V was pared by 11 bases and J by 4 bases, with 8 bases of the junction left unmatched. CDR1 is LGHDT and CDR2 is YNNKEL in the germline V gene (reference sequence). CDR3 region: CASSPAGGYEQYF. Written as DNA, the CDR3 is TGTGCCTCCTCCCCAGCGGGAGGGTACGAGCAGTACTTC.